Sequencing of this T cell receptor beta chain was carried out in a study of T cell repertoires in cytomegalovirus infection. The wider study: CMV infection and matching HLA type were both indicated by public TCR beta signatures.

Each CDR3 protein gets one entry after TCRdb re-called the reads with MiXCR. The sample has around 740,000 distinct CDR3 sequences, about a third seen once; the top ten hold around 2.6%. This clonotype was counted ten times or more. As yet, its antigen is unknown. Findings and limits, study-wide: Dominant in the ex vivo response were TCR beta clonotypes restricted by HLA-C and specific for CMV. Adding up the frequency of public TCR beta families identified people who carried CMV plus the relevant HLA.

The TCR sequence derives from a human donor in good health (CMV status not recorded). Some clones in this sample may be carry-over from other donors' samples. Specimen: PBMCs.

CDR3 nucleotide sequence: TGTGCCAGCAGCCCCGGGCCACTTGAGCAGTTCTTC. Protein product: CASSPGPLEQFF. The chain has TRBV6-1 and TRBJ2-1; D is unclear. CDR1 and CDR2 (germline): MNHNS, SASEGT. The CDR3 is made up of 12 amino acids. Trimming removed 6 bases at V and 9 bases at J, with 12 bases between.